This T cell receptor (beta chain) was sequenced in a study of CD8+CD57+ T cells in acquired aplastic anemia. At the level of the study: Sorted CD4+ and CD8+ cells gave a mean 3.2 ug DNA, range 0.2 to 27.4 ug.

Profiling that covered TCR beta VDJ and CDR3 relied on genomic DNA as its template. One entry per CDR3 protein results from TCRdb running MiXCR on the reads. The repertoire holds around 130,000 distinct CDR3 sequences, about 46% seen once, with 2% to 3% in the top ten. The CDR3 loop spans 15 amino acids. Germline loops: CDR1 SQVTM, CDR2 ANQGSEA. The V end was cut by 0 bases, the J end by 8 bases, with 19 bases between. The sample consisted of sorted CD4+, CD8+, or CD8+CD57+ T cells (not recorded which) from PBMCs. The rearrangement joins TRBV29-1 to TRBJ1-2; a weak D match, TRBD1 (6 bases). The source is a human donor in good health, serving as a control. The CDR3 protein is CSVEDYRAGSEGYTF. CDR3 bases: TGCAGCGTTGAAGATTACAGGGCAGGGTCTGAGGGCTACACCTTC. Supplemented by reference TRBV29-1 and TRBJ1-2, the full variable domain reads SAVISQKPSRDICQRGTSLTIQCQVDSQVTMMFWYRQQPGQSLTLIATANQGSEATYESGFVIDKFPISRPNLTFSTLTVSNMSPEDSSIYLCSVEDYRAGSEGYTFGSGTRLTVV.